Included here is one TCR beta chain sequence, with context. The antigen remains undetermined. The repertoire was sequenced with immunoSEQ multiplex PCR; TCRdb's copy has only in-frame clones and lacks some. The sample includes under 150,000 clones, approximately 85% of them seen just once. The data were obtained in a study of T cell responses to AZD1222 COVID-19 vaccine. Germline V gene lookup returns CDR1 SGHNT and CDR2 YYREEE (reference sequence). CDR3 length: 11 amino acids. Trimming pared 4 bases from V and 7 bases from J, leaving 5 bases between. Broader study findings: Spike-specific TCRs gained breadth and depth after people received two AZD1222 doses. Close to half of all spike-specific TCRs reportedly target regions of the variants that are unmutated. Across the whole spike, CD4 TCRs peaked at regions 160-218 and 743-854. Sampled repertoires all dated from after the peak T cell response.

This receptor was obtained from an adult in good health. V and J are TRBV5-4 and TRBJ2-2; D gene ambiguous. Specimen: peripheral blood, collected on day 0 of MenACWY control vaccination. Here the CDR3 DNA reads TGTGCCAGCAGCGGGGTCGGGGAGCTGTTTTTT. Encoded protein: CASSGVGELFF.